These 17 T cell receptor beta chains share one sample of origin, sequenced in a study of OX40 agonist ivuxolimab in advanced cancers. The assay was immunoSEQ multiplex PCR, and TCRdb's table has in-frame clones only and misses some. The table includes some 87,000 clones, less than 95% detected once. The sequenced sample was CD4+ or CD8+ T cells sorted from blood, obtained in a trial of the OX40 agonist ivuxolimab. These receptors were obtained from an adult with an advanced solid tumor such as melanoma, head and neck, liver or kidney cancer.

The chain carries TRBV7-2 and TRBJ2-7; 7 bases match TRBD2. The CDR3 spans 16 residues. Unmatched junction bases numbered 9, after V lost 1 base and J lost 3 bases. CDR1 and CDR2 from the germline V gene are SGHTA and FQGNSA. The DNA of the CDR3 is TGTGCCAGCAGCTTAGGATGGCTAGCGGATAACTACGAGCAGTACTTC. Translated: CASSLGWLADNYEQYF.

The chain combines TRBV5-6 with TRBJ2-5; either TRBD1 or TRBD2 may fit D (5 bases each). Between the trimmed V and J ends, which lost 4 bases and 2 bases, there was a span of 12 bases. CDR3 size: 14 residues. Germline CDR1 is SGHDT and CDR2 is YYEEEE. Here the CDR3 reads CASSRPGPQETQYF. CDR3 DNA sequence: TGTGCCAGCAGCCGGCCGGGACCTCAAGAGACCCAGTACTTC.

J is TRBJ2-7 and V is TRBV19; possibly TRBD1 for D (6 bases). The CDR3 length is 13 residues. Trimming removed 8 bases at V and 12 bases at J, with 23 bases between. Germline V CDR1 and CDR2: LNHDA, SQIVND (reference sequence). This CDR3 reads CASAQGTNQVRYF. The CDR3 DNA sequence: TGTGCCAGTGCCCAGGGGACAAACCAGGTCCGGTACTTC.

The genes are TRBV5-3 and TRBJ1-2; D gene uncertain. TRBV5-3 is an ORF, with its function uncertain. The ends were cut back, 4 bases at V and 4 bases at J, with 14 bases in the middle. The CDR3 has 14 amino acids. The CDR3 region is CARSRSGDCYGYTF. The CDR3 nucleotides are TGTGCCAGAAGCCGTTCCGGGGATTGCTATGGCTACACCTTC.

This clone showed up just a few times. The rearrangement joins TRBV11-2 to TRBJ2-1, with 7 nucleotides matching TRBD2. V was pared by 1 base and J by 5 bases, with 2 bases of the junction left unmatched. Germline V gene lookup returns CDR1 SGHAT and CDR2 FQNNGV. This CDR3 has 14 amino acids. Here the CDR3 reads CASSLAGGHNEQFF. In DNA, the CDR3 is TGTGCCAGCAGCTTAGCGGGAGGTCACAATGAGCAGTTCTTC.

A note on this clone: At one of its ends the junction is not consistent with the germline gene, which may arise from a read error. The CDR3 protein is CASSLMDTGELFF. The CDR3 nucleotides are TGTGCTAGCAGCTTAATGGACACCGGGGAGCTGTTTTTT. The chain uses TRBV7-7 and TRBJ2-2; D is ambiguous. Germline CDR1 reads SSHAT; CDR2 reads FNYEAQ (reference sequence). There are 13 residues in the CDR3. Full variable domain (missing parts from reference TRBV7-7 and TRBJ2-2): GAGVSQSPRYKVTKRGQDVTLRCDPISSHATLYWYQQALGQGPEFLTYFNYEAQPDKSGLPSDRFSAERPEGSISTLTIQRTEQRDSAMYRCASSLMDTGELFFGEGSRLTVL.

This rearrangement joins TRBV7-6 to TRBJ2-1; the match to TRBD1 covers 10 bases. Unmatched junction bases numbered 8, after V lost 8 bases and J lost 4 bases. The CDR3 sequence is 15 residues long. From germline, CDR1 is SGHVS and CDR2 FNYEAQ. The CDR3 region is CASGGTGASYNEQFF. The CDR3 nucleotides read TGTGCCAGCGGGGGGACAGGGGCTTCTTACAATGAGCAGTTCTTC.

The CDR3 sequence: CATAGHRQETQYF. CDR3 DNA: TGTGCCACCGCGGGACACCGACAAGAGACCCAGTACTTC. V gene TRBV11-3 combines with J gene TRBJ2-5, with D perhaps given as TRBD1 or TRBD2 (6 bases each). CDR1 is SGHNT, CDR2 YENEEA, per germline. CDR3 size: 13 residues. Deletions cut 10 bases from V and 2 bases from J, with 14 bases between.

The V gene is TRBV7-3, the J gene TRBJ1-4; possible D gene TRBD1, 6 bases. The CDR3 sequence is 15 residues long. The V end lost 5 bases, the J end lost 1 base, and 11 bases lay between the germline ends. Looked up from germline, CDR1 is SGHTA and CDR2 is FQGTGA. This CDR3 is CASSPTGRTNEKLFF. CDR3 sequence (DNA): TGTGCCAGCAGCCCAACAGGGAGAACTAATGAAAAACTGTTTTTT.

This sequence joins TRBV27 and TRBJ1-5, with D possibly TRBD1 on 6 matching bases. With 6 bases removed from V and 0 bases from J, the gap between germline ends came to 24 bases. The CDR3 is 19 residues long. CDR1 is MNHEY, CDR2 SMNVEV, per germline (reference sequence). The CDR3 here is CASSPMFMGGRGSNQPQHF. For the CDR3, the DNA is TGTGCCAGCAGCCCAATGTTTATGGGGGGCCGGGGTAGCAATCAGCCCCAGCATTTT.

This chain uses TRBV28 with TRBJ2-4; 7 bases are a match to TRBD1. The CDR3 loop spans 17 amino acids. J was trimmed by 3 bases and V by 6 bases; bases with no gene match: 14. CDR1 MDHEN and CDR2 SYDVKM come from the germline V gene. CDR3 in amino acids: CASRSHRDSLFKNIQYF. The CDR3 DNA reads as TGTGCCAGCAGGTCCCACCGGGACAGCCTATTCAAAAACATTCAGTACTTC.

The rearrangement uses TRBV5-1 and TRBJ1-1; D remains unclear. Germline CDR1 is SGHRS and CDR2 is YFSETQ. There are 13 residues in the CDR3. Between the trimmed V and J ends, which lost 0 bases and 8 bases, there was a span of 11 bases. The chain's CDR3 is CASSLVPPGEAFF. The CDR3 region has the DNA TGCGCCAGCAGCTTGGTCCCCCCGGGGGAAGCTTTCTTT.

CDR3 DNA: TGTGCCAGCAGCCAGACAGGGACCACCGGGGAGCTGTTTTTT. Its protein is CASSQTGTTGELFF. This chain links TRBV4-2 with TRBJ2-2, with TRBD1 matching 7 bases. The CDR3 sequence is 14 residues long. Germline lookup yields CDR1 LGHNA and CDR2 YNFKEQ. Germline trimming cut 3 bases from V and 4 bases from J; bases unmatched to any gene: 2.

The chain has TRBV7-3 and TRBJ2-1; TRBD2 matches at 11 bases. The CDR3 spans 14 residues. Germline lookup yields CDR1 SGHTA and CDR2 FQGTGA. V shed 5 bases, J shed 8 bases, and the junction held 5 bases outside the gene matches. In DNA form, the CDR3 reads TGTGCCAGCAGCATTAGCGGGAGGGCCGATGAGCAGTTCTTC. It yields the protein CASSISGRADEQFF.

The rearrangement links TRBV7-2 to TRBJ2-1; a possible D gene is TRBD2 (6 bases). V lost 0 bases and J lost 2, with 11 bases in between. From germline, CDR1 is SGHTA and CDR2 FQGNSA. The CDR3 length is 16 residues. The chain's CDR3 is CASSLAGGRPYNEQFF. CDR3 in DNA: TGTGCCAGCAGCTTAGCGGGAGGCCGCCCCTACAATGAGCAGTTCTTC.

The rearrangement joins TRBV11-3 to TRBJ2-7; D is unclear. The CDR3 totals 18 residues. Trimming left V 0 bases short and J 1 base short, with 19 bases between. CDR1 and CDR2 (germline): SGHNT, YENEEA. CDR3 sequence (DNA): TGTGCCAGCAGCTTAGATCTGGACCTGGTAGGGCTGTCCTACGAGCAGTACTTC. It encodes CASSLDLDLVGLSYEQYF.

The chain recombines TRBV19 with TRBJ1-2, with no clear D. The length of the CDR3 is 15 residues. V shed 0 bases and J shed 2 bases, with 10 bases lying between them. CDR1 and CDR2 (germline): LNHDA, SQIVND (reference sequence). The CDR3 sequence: CASSIDHALNYGYTF. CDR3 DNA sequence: TGTGCCAGTAGTATAGATCACGCCTTAAACTATGGCTACACCTTC.